The clone carrying this TCR beta chain was seen just once. The target antigen is unknown. This specimen belongs to a study of T cell responses to AZD1222 COVID-19 vaccine. The CDR3 is made up of 14 amino acids. Looked up from germline, CDR1 is SGHTA and CDR2 is FQGTGA. With 5 bases clipped from V and 3 bases from J, the junction kept 4 bases outside the gene matches. Sequencing was performed with immunoSEQ multiplex PCR; in TCRdb, only in-frame clones are kept and a portion is missing. Of about 100,000 clones detected, 70% to 90% appear once; the ten largest clones hold around 2.7%. Study-level findings and limits: Donors were largely white British and mainly female; clonal diversity was possibly underestimated. Baseline seropositivity occurred in only a handful of AZD1222 recipients. Repertoires in all cases were sampled only once the peak T cell response had passed. Vaccine-associated CD4 TCRs spanned spike, dominant at 160-218 and 743-854.

The chain is built from TRBV7-3 and TRBJ1-3; 7 bases agree with TRBD1. The material sequenced was peripheral blood, taken on day 0 of AZD1222 vaccination. The source of this sequence is an adult in good health. CDR3 loop: CASSGGTDGNTIYF. For the CDR3, the DNA is TGTGCCAGCAGCGGGGGGACAGATGGAAACACCATATATTTT. The whole variable domain, remainder taken from reference TRBV7-3 and TRBJ1-3, is GAGVSQTPSNKVTEKGKYVELRCDPISGHTALYWYRQSLGQGPEFLIYFQGTGAADDSGLPNDRFFAVRPEGSVSTLKIQRTERGDSAVYLCASSGGTDGNTIYFGEGSWLTVV.